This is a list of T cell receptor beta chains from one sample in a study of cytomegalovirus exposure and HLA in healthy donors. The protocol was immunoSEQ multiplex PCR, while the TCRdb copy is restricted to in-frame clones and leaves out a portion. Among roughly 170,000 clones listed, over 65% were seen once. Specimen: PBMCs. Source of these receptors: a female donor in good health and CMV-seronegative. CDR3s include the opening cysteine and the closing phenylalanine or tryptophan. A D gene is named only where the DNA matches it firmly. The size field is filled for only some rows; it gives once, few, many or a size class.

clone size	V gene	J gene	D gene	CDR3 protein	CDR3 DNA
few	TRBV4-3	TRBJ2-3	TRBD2	CASSQDRWLAGGSGSDTQYF	TGCGCCAGCAGCCAAGATCGGTGGCTAGCGGGAGGGTCGGGGTCAGATACGCAGTATTTT
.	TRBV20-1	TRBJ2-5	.	CSVLPGETQYF	TGCAGTGTCCTACCCGGGGAGACCCAGTACTTC
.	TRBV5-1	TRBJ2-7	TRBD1	CASSLQGNYEQYF	TGCGCCAGCAGCTTACAGGGGAACTACGAGCAGTACTTC
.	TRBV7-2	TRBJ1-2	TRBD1	CASSTPTGGYGYTF	TGTGCCAGCAGCACACCGACAGGGGGCTATGGCTACACCTTC
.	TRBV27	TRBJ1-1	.	CASSFLLLVGNTEAFF	TGTGCCAGCAGTTTCCTCCTCCTTGTGGGCAACACTGAAGCTTTCTTT
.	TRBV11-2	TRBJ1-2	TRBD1	CASSPGTGPGGYTF	TGTGCCAGCAGCCCCGGGACAGGGCCGGGGGGCTACACCTTC
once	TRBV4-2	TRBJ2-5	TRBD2	CASSQERSGVLQETQYF	TGTGCCAGCAGCCAAGAACGTAGCGGGGTCCTCCAAGAGACCCAGTACTTC
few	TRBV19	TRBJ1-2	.	CASSSGAPIPYGYTF	TGTGCCAGTAGTTCAGGTGCGCCAATACCCTATGGCTACACCTTC
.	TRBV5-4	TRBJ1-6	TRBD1	CAYLLQGINSPLHF	TGTGCTTACCTTCTACAGGGGATCAATTCACCCCTCCACTTT
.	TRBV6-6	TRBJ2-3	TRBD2	CASSYSGTSGTDTQYF	TGTGCCAGCAGTTACTCGGGGACTAGCGGCACAGATACGCAGTATTTT
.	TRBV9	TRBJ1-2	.	CASSVGQVTDGYTF	TGTGCCAGCAGCGTCGGCCAGGTGACGGATGGCTACACCTTC
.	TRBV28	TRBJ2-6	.	CASSLSLAGANGLTF	TGTGCCAGCAGTTTAAGCCTGGCTGGGGCCAACGGCCTGACTTTC
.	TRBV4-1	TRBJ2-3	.	CASSQGGGAPDTQYF	TGCGCCAGCAGCCAGGGAGGGGGGGCACCAGATACGCAGTATTTT
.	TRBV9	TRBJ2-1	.	CASSARQGGYNEQFF	TGTGCCAGCAGCGCCCGACAGGGAGGCTACAATGAGCAGTTCTTC
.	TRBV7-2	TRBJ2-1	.	CASSLFSGPEYNEQFF	TGTGCCAGCAGCTTATTTAGCGGCCCTGAATACAATGAGCAGTTCTTC
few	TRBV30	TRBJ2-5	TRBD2	CAWRLRGLAGLQETQYF	TGTGCCTGGAGACTAAGAGGACTAGCGGGGCTACAAGAGACCCAGTACTTC
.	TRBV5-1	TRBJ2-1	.	CASRSEPNSYNEQFF	TGCGCCAGCAGGTCAGAACCCAATTCCTACAATGAGCAGTTCTTC
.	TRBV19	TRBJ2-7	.	CASSIRKQGAYEQYF	TGTGCCAGTAGTATCAGAAAACAGGGTGCCTACGAGCAGTACTTC
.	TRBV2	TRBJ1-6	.	CASRRDSPLHF	TGTGCCAGCCGTAGAGATTCACCCCTCCACTTT
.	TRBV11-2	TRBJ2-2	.	CASSLGLSTGELFF	TGTGCCAGCAGCTTAGGCCTGAGCACCGGGGAGCTGTTTTTT
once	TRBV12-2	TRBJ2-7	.	CASRFGLPRTGGWRVGEQYF	TGTGCAAGTCGCTTTGGACTACCGAGGACAGGCGGCTGGAGGGTGGGCGAGCAGTACTTC
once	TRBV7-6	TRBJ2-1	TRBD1	CASSLDGGQVRHNEQFF	TGTGCCAGCAGCTTAGACGGGGGACAGGTCCGCCACAATGAGCAGTTCTTC
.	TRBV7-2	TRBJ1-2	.	CASSPGGQSYGYTF	TGTGCCAGCAGCCCCGGAGGACAGTCATATGGCTACACCTTC
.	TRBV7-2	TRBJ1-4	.	CASSLRGFGEKLFF	TGTGCCAGCAGCCTCAGGGGTTTCGGTGAAAAACTGTTTTTT
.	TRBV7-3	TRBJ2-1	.	CASSLGLAGLEQFF	TGTGCCAGCAGTCTCGGACTGGCCGGACTTGAGCAGTTCTTC
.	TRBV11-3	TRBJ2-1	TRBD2	CASSLSLREGSSYNEQFF	TGTGCCAGCAGCCTCAGCTTGAGGGAGGGAAGCTCCTACAATGAGCAGTTCTTC